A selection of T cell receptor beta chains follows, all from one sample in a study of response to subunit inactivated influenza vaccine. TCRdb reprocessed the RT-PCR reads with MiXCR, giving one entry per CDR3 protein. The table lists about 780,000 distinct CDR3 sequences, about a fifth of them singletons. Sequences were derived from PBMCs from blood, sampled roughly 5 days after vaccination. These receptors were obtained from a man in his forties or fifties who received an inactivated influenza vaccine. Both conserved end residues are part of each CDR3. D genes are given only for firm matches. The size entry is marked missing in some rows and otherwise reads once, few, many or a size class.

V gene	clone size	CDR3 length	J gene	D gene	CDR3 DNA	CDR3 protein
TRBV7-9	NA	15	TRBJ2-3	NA	TGTGCCAGCAGCTTAGGCGGGATGGCCACAGATACGCAGTATTTT	CASSLGGMATDTQYF
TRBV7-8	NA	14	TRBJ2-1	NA	TGTGCCAGCAGCTTTGGGGGGCGGTTGAATGAGCAGTTCTTC	CASSFGGRLNEQFF
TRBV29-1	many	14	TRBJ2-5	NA	TGCAGCGTTGGGCAGGGAGCCCCCCAAGGGACCCAGTACTTC	CSVGQGAPQGTQYF
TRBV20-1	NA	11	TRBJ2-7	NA	TGCAGTGCTACAGGGGACTACGAGCAGTACTTC	CSATGDYEQYF
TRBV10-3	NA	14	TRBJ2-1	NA	TGTGCCATCAGTGACCATAGCTCCTACAATGAGCAGTTCTTC	CAISDHSSYNEQFF
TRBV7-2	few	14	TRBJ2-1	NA	TGTGCCAGCACCCCCAGGACAAACTACAATGAGCAGTTCTTC	CASTPRTNYNEQFF
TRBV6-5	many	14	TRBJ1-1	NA	TGTGCCAGCAGTTTTGACAGGTTGAACACTGAAGCTTTCTTT	CASSFDRLNTEAFF
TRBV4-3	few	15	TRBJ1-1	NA	TGCGCCAGCAGCCATCTCGGGATCCAAAGCCCTGAAGCTTTCTTT	CASSHLGIQSPEAFF
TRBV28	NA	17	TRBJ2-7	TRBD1	TGTGCCAGCAGTTTACCCCCGCCCCGGACAGGGTTCTACGAGCAGTACTTC	CASSLPPPRTGFYEQYF
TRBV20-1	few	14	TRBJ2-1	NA	TGCAGTGCTATGTCCCACCGTACCTACAATGAGCAGTTCTTC	CSAMSHRTYNEQFF
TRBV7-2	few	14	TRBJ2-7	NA	TGTGCCAGCAGCACCCGACAGATCTCCTACGAGCAGTACTTC	CASSTRQISYEQYF
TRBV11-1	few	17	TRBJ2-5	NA	TGTGCCAGCAGCTTAGCGCAGGTGGGGGGGCTACAAGAGACCCAGTACTTC	CASSLAQVGGLQETQYF
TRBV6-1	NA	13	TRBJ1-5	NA	TGTGCCAGCAGCCCCAGGGTAGATCAGCCCCAGCATTTT	CASSPRVDQPQHF
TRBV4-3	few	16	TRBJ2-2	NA	TGCGCCAGCAGCCAAGATCCTAGCGCCTCGGCCGGGGAGCTGTTTTTT	CASSQDPSASAGELFF
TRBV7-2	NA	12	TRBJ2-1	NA	TGTGCCAGCAGCTTAGCGGGCGCTGAGCAGTTCTTC	CASSLAGAEQFF
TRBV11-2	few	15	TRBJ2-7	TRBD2	TGTGCCAGCAGCTTATTGGCGGGGGGGCTCGACGAGCAGTACTTC	CASSLLAGGLDEQYF
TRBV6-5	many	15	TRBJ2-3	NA	TGTGCCAGCAGTTACGGTGGGGGCAGCACAGATACGCAGTATTTT	CASSYGGGSTDTQYF
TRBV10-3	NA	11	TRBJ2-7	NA	TGTGCCATCAGTGACCAGTACGAGCAGTACTTC	CAISDQYEQYF
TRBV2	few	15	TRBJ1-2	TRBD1	TGTGCCAGCAGCCTGACAGGGGTTGTCGACTATGGCTACACCTTC	CASSLTGVVDYGYTF
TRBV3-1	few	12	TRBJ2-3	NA	TGTGCCAGCAGCCCCGGGACCCTGGCGCAGTATTTT	CASSPGTLAQYF
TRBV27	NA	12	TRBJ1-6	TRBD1	TGTGCCACCCGGACAGGGTACTCACCCCTCCACTTT	CATRTGYSPLHF
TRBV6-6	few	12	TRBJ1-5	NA	TGTGCCAGCAGTTACTCTGAGGGGCCCCAGCATTTT	CASSYSEGPQHF
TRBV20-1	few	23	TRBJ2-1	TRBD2	TGCAGTGCTAGAGGCCCTTCCGACAGGGGCGGACTAGCGGGGGTCCCGGCCTACAATGAGCAGTTCTTC	CSARGPSDRGGLAGVPAYNEQFF
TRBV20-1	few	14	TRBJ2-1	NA	TGCAGTGCTAGCAGCGCGGCCTCCTACAATGAGCAGTTCTTC	CSASSAASYNEQFF